This T cell receptor beta chain was obtained from a study of blood T cell repertoires in COVID-19. In the study overall: Specimens from acute and convalescent COVID-19 originated in the United States, Italy and Spain. Sample material is recorded as cDNA or gDNA derived from T cells, B-cell-depleted T cells, or PBMCs.

This clone was recorded once. Methods used by the authors: Estimation of nucleated cell counts was performed using reference gene primer amplification. Sequencing used immunoSEQ multiplex PCR; TCRdb keeps in-frame clones, though not all of them. V, J and clone size are taken as reported in that table, and D and trimming were inferred from the DNA itself. The data contain about 220,000 clones, about 80% of them seen just once; the ten biggest clones take up roughly 3%. Trimming stripped 8 bases from V and 0 bases from J, with 5 bases between. The CDR3 covers 13 residues. The germline V gene encodes CDR1 MDHEN and CDR2 SYDVKM.

The chain recombines TRBV28 with TRBJ2-6; the D is unclear. This clonotype originated in a woman aged 30 to 39 who had recovered from COVID-19. Sequencing was performed on peripheral blood. This CDR3 reads CASRYSGANVLTF. CDR3 DNA: TGTGCCAGCCGGTACTCTGGGGCCAACGTCCTGACTTTC. Variable domain in full (rest from reference TRBV28 and TRBJ2-6): DVKVTQSSRYLVKRTGEKVFLECVQDMDHENMFWYRQDPGLGLRLIYFSYDVKMKEKGDIPEGYSVSREKKERFSLILESASTNQTSMYLCASRYSGANVLTFGAGSRLTVL.